This T cell receptor beta chain originates from a study of T-cell reconstitution after alpha-beta-depleted transplantation in children (dated by TCRdb to 2016 to 2017). With regard to the full study: Using TCR repertoire profiling, the study quantitatively followed how T-cell immune reconstitution unfolded in children after TCRalphabeta/CD19-depleted allogeneic hematopoietic cell transplantation.

Libraries came from PCR. This sample was sequenced with an Illumina HiSeq 2500. To normalize quantification of the TCRbeta repertoire, the TCR libraries were built with molecular barcoding that relied on unique molecular identifiers. TCRdb ran its own pipeline on the public reads, namely fastp trimming at Q25 and MiXCR clone calling, and kept in-frame beta chains. Rows with a matching CDR3 protein are joined into one entry that keeps the most common DNA and genes. The table for this sample lists about 540,000 distinct CDR3 sequences; around 20% of them were counted only once. Of the sample, approximately 3% falls within the top ten clones. This clonotype was detected a few times. What this receptor recognizes is not known. No per-base quality is available; no much larger clone lies one base away. The sequence was obtained from a human donor who donated a stem cell graft to a child with acute lymphoblastic leukemia. The starting material was PBMCs from the stem cell graft donor, obtained from the stem cell graft.

The sequenced DNA is TGCAGCGGGAACCAGGGGGGGGGCACAGATACGCAGTATTTT. It codes for CSGNQGGGTDTQYF. The V gene is TRBV29-1 and the J gene is TRBJ2-3; the D gene is possibly TRBD1 or TRBD2, with 7 bases matching each. V lost 7 bases and J lost 1 base; the stretch between them is 15 bases long. CDR1 and CDR2, per the germline V gene, are SQVTM and ANQGSEA. Counted from cysteine to phenylalanine, this CDR3 has 14 amino acids. The sequence is cut down to CDR3 DNA, 42 bases in frame from base 1.